This TCR beta chain was identified during a study of T cell changes during pregnancy in multiple sclerosis. TCRdb's copy holds only in-frame clones and misses some; the assay was immunoSEQ multiplex PCR. The profile shows roughly 52,000 clones, approximately 94% of them singletons. Germline V CDR1 and CDR2: MDHEN, SYDVKM. V was clipped by 1 base and J by 4 bases; unmatched bases: 5. The CDR3 consists of 15 residues. Sequencing was performed on CD8+ T cells from peripheral blood mononuclear cells, taken in the third trimester of pregnancy. This chain uses TRBV28 with TRBJ2-5, with TRBD1 matching over 8 bases. The TCR comes from a female donor with multiple sclerosis, enrolled in a pregnancy study. The CDR3 here is CASSLFETGGETQYF. CDR3 sequence (DNA): TGTGCCAGCAGTTTATTCGAAACAGGGGGAGAGACCCAGTACTTC. The entire variable domain, with the rest obtained from reference TRBV28 and TRBJ2-5, is as follows: DVKVTQSSRYLVKRTGEKVFLECVQDMDHENMFWYRQDPGLGLRLIYFSYDVKMKEKGDIPEGYSVSREKKERFSLILESASTNQTSMYLCASSLFETGGETQYFGPGTRLLVL.